This T cell receptor beta chain was found in a study of blood T cell repertoires in COVID-19. Study in general: Samples of COVID-19 (acute and convalescent) were obtained from the United States, Italy and Spain. Sample material is recorded as cDNA or gDNA derived from T cells, B-cell-depleted T cells, or PBMCs.

Method: immunoSEQ multiplex PCR; TCRdb's copy keeps in-frame clones and lacks some. The repertoire includes 150,000 to 200,000 clones, around 80% of them detected once, and roughly 5% sits in the top ten. The CDR3 loop spans 14 amino acids. Between the trimmed V and J ends, which lost 8 bases and 6 bases, there was a span of 18 bases. Germline loops: CDR1 SEHNR, CDR2 FQNEAQ (reference sequence). Sequenced: PBMCs or T cells enriched from blood (not recorded which). The genes are TRBV7-9 and TRBJ2-3; D perhaps matches TRBD2 (6 bases). This clonotype was sampled from a man between 65 and 79 years old who had been exposed to COVID-19. The CDR3 DNA is TGTGCCAGCCGGGACTCGGGTTTAAGTGATACGCAGTATTTT. Encoded protein: CASRDSGLSDTQYF.